This TCR beta chain emerged from a study of blood T cell repertoires in COVID-19. Study at large: Acute-phase and convalescent COVID-19 samples originated in the United States, Italy and Spain.

Measured with immunoSEQ multiplex PCR; TCRdb has only the in-frame clones, and not every one. The top ten clones hold about 1.5% of a sample with some 130,000 clones, approximately 88% of them seen once. V dropped 8 bases and J dropped 7 bases, with 14 bases sitting between them. From germline, CDR1 is MNHEY and CDR2 SVGAGI. The CDR3 consists of 13 residues. Sequencing was performed on peripheral blood. This chain links TRBV6-5 with TRBJ1-4; TRBD1 is a possible D gene (5 bases). The clonotype was recovered from a man aged 55 to 70 with acute or convalescent COVID-19. The CDR3 is CASGGTVAEKLFF. The CDR3 DNA follows: TGTGCCAGCGGGGGGACGGTCGCTGAAAAACTGTTTTTT.